The rows below give T cell receptor beta chains drawn from one sample of a study of blood T cell repertoires in COVID-19. The assay was immunoSEQ multiplex PCR, and TCRdb's table has in-frame clones only and misses some. The sample has some 490,000 clones, 88% seen once. The sequenced sample was PBMCs or T cells enriched from blood (not recorded which). Every receptor here comes from a woman aged 60-75 years who had recovered from COVID-19. The CDR3 runs from the conserved cysteine through the conserved F or W. The order of the fields is V gene, clone size, J gene, CDR3 protein. Size values are once, few and many counts, or a class for expanded clones, and some rows have none.

v_gene: TRBV5-5; abundance: many; j_gene: TRBJ1-5; CDR3aa: CASSLAGPQPQHF
v_gene: TRBV5-1; abundance: .; j_gene: TRBJ2-3; CDR3aa: CASRGGLSTDTQYF
v_gene: TRBV2; abundance: .; j_gene: TRBJ1-4; CDR3aa: CASSELTGGREKLFF
v_gene: TRBV5-1; abundance: .; j_gene: TRBJ2-7; CDR3aa: CASSLGGGTGDEQYF
v_gene: TRBV25-1; abundance: .; j_gene: TRBJ1-2; CDR3aa: CASSELDGAGGYTF
v_gene: TRBV19; abundance: .; j_gene: TRBJ1-1; CDR3aa: CASSDRGTEAFF
v_gene: TRBV12-5; abundance: .; j_gene: TRBJ1-1; CDR3aa: CASGEGQGSTEAFF
v_gene: TRBV4-1; abundance: .; j_gene: TRBJ2-1; CDR3aa: CASSPLAGGQSEQFF
v_gene: TRBV7-9; abundance: few; j_gene: TRBJ1-1; CDR3aa: CASPKQGTNTEAFF
v_gene: TRBV19; abundance: .; j_gene: TRBJ2-7; CDR3aa: CASSMWGQGTPYEQYF
v_gene: TRBV4-1; abundance: once; j_gene: TRBJ2-3; CDR3aa: CASSQDGGLLHTQYF
v_gene: TRBV29-1; abundance: .; j_gene: TRBJ1-1; CDR3aa: CSVRPTGNTEAFF
v_gene: TRBV7-2; abundance: .; j_gene: TRBJ2-3; CDR3aa: CASSPTGASTDTQYF
v_gene: TRBV5-1; abundance: .; j_gene: TRBJ2-5; CDR3aa: CASSLRTGEKTQYF
v_gene: TRBV2; abundance: .; j_gene: TRBJ2-1; CDR3aa: CASSDSYNEQFF
v_gene: TRBV10-3; abundance: .; j_gene: TRBJ2-2; CDR3aa: CAISERGGQVKTGANTGELFF
v_gene: TRBV13; abundance: .; j_gene: TRBJ2-7; CDR3aa: CASSLGPSSYEQYF